These T cell receptor beta chains were read from a single sample in a study of blood T cell repertoires in COVID-19. TCRdb keeps only in-frame clones here, not all; method: immunoSEQ multiplex PCR. The profile shows approximately 220,000 clones, 75% to 90% of them singletons. The sample comprised PBMCs or T cells enriched from blood (not recorded which). The receptor set was obtained from a woman aged 18-29 years in a cohort exposed to, infected with or recovered from COVID-19 (not recorded which). The CDR3 runs from the conserved cysteine through the conserved F or W. D genes are given only for firm matches. Rows may omit the clone size; those that give it use once, few, many or a size class.

V gene	clone size	D gene	J gene	CDR3 DNA	CDR3 protein
TRBV3-1/TRBV3-2	NA	NA	TRBJ1-6	TGTGCCAGCAGCCAAGGTGCTGAGGGTTCACCCCTCCACTTT	CASSQGAEGSPLHF
TRBV5-4	once	NA	TRBJ1-2	TGTGCCAGCAGCTCGGAGGAGGGTAATGGCTACACCTTC	CASSSEEGNGYTF
TRBV11-2	NA	NA	TRBJ1-2	TGTGCCAGCAGCTTAGGGCAAGACTTCTATGGCTACACCTTC	CASSLGQDFYGYTF
TRBV5-1	NA	NA	TRBJ2-3	TGCGCCAGCAGCCCGGACTATGATACGCAGTATTTT	CASSPDYDTQYF
TRBV12-2	NA	NA	TRBJ2-1	TGTGCAAGTCGTTTTCTCCGGGGGCTAGCGGGCTCCAATGAGCAGTTCTTC	CASRFLRGLAGSNEQFF
TRBV2	NA	NA	TRBJ2-1	TGTGCCAGCAGTGCCCCACAGGGCGGGCTATACAATGAGCAGTTCTTC	CASSAPQGGLYNEQFF
TRBV12-5	NA	NA	TRBJ2-5	TGTGCTAGTGGTTCAACCGGGGGGCCCGGGGAGACCCAGTACTTC	CASGSTGGPGETQYF
TRBV2	once	NA	TRBJ2-2	TGTGCCAGCCGAGGATCCGGGGAGCTGTTTTTT	CASRGSGELFF
TRBV5-6	NA	TRBD1	TRBJ1-1	TGTGCCAGCAGATCGACAGGGATCAACACTGAAGCTTTCTTT	CASRSTGINTEAFF
TRBV28	NA	NA	TRBJ2-7	TGTGCCAGCAGCCCCCTAGGGAGCTACGAGCAGTACTTC	CASSPLGSYEQYF
TRBV27	NA	NA	TRBJ1-2	TGTGCCAGCAGTTTGCGGGCCGGGAGAGGCTACACCTTC	CASSLRAGRGYTF
TRBV25-1	NA	NA	TRBJ2-1	TGTGCCAGCAGTGAACCGGAGGGTCGCCCCTACAATGAGCAGTTCTTC	CASSEPEGRPYNEQFF
TRBV9	NA	NA	TRBJ2-3	TGTGCCAGCAGCGTAGGGGGCAGGGGAAGTGCGGATACGCAGTATTTT	CASSVGGRGSADTQYF
TRBV6-1	NA	TRBD2	TRBJ2-1	TGTGCCAGCAGTGAAGAGGGGACTAGCGGGGGAGGTGAGTTCTTC	CASSEEGTSGGGEFF
TRBV10-3	NA	TRBD1	TRBJ1-4	TGTGCCATCAGGCCGGGACAGGGAGACGAAAAACTGTTTTTT	CAIRPGQGDEKLFF
TRBV2	NA	TRBD1	TRBJ1-2	TGTGCCAGCAGCGTAGACAGGGGCAGCGGCTACACCTTC	CASSVDRGSGYTF
TRBV3-1/TRBV3-2	NA	TRBD1	TRBJ2-1	TGTGCCAGCAGCCGGTGGGACAGTAGATACAATGAGCAGTTCTTC	CASSRWDSRYNEQFF
TRBV7-6	NA	NA	TRBJ2-1	TGTGCCAGCAGCTTAGACCCCAGGGAATACAATGAGCAGTTCTTC	CASSLDPREYNEQFF
TRBV10-1	NA	NA	TRBJ2-2	TGCGCCAGCCCCTGGTTGTTCAGGTTTTTCTTAAACACCGGGGAGCTGTTTTTT	CASPWLFRFFLNTGELFF
TRBV20-1	NA	NA	TRBJ1-1	TGCAGTGGTAGACGGACTGAAGCTTTCTTT	CSGRRTEAFF
TRBV6-1	NA	TRBD2	TRBJ2-1	TGTGCCAGCAGTGACCTGACTAGCGGGTACAATGAGCAGTTCTTC	CASSDLTSGYNEQFF
TRBV11-3	NA	TRBD2	TRBJ2-2	TGTGCCAGCAGCTTGGGACTAGCGGGAGTTCTCGGGGAGCTGTTTTTT	CASSLGLAGVLGELFF
TRBV7-9	NA	NA	TRBJ1-2	TGTGCCAGCAGTCCCTGGGGCGAATCTAACTATGGCTACACCTTC	CASSPWGESNYGYTF
TRBV28	NA	TRBD2	TRBJ2-5	TGTGCCAGCAGTCCCCCCGGAGTAGCGGGGGGGAGTGAGACCCAGTACTTC	CASSPPGVAGGSETQYF
TRBV15	NA	TRBD2	TRBJ2-1	TGTGCCACCAGAAGGGGAAGCAGCGGGAGAAACAATGAGCAGTTCTTC	CATRRGSSGRNNEQFF
TRBV27	NA	TRBD1	TRBJ1-6	TGTGCCAGCAGTTCAACCCTAACCCGACAGGGATCACCCCTCCACTTT	CASSSTLTRQGSPLHF
TRBV2	once	TRBD2	TRBJ2-7	TGTGCCAGCAGTGATCCCGGGACTATTAACGAGCAGTACTTC	CASSDPGTINEQYF
TRBV5-1	once	TRBD1	TRBJ1-6	TGCGCCAGCAGCTCTGGACAGGGGGATAATTCACCCCTCCACTTT	CASSSGQGDNSPLHF
TRBV25-1	NA	NA	TRBJ2-3	TGTGCCAGTAGGACCTCTGGAGGACGGATGTCAGATACGCAGTATTTT	CASRTSGGRMSDTQYF
TRBV11-2	NA	TRBD1	TRBJ1-2	TGTGCCAGCACCTTGGACAGGACTAACTATGGCTACACCTTC	CASTLDRTNYGYTF
TRBV7-8	NA	TRBD2	TRBJ2-3	TGTGCCAGCAGCTCATATCCGGGGGGGCTGGCCACAGATACGCAGTATTTT	CASSSYPGGLATDTQYF
TRBV10-3	NA	TRBD2	TRBJ2-1	TGTGCCATCAGCCGGGACTACTCCTACAATGAGCAGTTCTTC	CAISRDYSYNEQFF
TRBV2	NA	TRBD1	TRBJ2-7	TGTGCCAGCAGCCTGGGACAGGGCTACGAGCAGTACTTC	CASSLGQGYEQYF
TRBV2	many	NA	TRBJ2-7	TGTGCCAGTGACGGAGTAAGCTCCTACGAGCAGTACTTC	CASDGVSSYEQYF
TRBV2	NA	TRBD2	TRBJ2-1	TGTGCCAGCAGCGGACCACAGCTAGCGGGGGGTTTGGAGCAGTTCTTC	CASSGPQLAGGLEQFF
TRBV5-5	NA	NA	TRBJ2-7	TGTGCCAGCAGCCTCCGAGATCACGAGCAGTACTTC	CASSLRDHEQYF
TRBV19	few	TRBD1	TRBJ2-3	TGTGCCAGTACAGGGGGTGAGGCAGATACGCAGTATTTT	CASTGGEADTQYF
TRBV5-4	NA	TRBD1	TRBJ2-2	TGTGCCAGCAGCACCGGACAGGGAAGGGAGACCGGGGAGCTGTTTTTT	CASSTGQGRETGELFF
TRBV5-1	NA	TRBD1	TRBJ2-5	TGCGCCAGCAGCACGTGGGACAGCCAAGAGACCCAGTACTTC	CASSTWDSQETQYF
TRBV5-5	NA	TRBD1	TRBJ2-7	TGTGCCAGCAGCTTAATGACAGGGCAGATGAGGGAGCAGTACTTC	CASSLMTGQMREQYF
TRBV7-2	NA	TRBD1	TRBJ1-5	TGTGCCAGCAGCCGGGACAGGGGGCTTCAGCCCCAGCATTTT	CASSRDRGLQPQHF
TRBV27	NA	NA	TRBJ1-5	TGTGCCAGCAGTTTCGCGCCCTTTAGTCAGCCCCAGCATTTT	CASSFAPFSQPQHF